The rows below give T cell receptor beta chains drawn from one sample of a study of blood T cells in healthy people across ages. TCRdb independently ran MiXCR on the 5' RACE reads; one entry per CDR3 protein. The sample yields roughly 800,000 distinct CDR3 sequences, over 45% seen once. The sequenced sample was blood. These receptors all come from a man under 40 in good health. CDR3s include the opening cysteine and the closing phenylalanine or tryptophan. The order of the fields is V gene, D gene, J gene, CDR3 protein. A D gene is named only where the DNA matches it firmly.

TRBV10-3	-	TRBJ2-7	CAISERGPYEQYF
TRBV20-1	-	TRBJ2-3	CSASQRARGDTQYF
TRBV10-3	TRBD1	TRBJ1-5	CATKSPGQGPFSNQPQHF
TRBV12-3/TRBV12-4	-	TRBJ2-1	CAVRVAGFYNEQFF
TRBV11-2	TRBD1	TRBJ2-7	CASSSGTGGLHEQYF
TRBV7-2	-	TRBJ2-1	CASTWTGTHNEQFF
TRBV14	-	TRBJ1-1	CASSQDPTTGTAFF
TRBV20-1	TRBD2	TRBJ2-3	CSWLAGGSVADTQYF
TRBV30	-	-	CAQDNSRGAYEQYF
TRBV20-1	-	TRBJ1-2	CSARDGSTGGQRYGYTF
TRBV10-2	-	TRBJ2-5	CATGPRAETQYF
TRBV7-6	TRBD1	-	CASSPGTGDNEQYF
TRBV7-9	-	TRBJ2-7	CASSSASASSYEQYF
TRBV6-4	-	TRBJ2-5	CASTVGVLAAGYF
TRBV10-3	-	TRBJ2-3	CAITRTLSTDTQYF
TRBV5-1	-	TRBJ1-6	CASSLGVQAESPLHF
TRBV9	TRBD1	TRBJ2-4	CASSPGQGRLKQYF